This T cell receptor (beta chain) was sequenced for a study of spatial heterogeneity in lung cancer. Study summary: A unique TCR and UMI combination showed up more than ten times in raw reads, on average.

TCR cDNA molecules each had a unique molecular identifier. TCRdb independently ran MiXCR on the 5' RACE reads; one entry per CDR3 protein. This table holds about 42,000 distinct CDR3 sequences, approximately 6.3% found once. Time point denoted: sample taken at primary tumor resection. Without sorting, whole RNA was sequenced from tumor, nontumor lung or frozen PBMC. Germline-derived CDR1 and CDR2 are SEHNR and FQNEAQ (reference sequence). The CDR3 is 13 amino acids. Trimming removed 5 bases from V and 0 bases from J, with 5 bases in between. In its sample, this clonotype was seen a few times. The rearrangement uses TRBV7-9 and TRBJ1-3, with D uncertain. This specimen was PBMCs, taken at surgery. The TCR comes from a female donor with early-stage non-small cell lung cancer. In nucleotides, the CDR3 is TGTGCCAGCAGCCGAGACTCTGGAAACACCATATATTTT. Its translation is CASSRDSGNTIYF.